This T cell receptor (beta chain) originates from a study of brain T cells in children with intractable seizures. Patients received at least one anti-epileptic drug before surgery. Trimming pared 3 bases from V and 2 bases from J, leaving 19 bases between. Germline lookup yields CDR1 LGHNA and CDR2 YNFKEQ. This CDR3 has 17 amino acids. Only in-frame clones appear in the TCRdb table, and some are missing; sequencing was by immunoSEQ multiplex PCR. The sample has approximately 77,000 clones, 90% to 95% seen once. The clonotype originates from a boy under two years old with tuberous sclerosis and intractable seizures. The sequences come from peripheral blood, collected at surgery. V usage is TRBV4-2 and J usage is TRBJ1-1, with D uncertain. The CDR3 reads CASSHLNIRATNTEAFF. For the CDR3, the DNA is TGTGCCAGCAGCCACTTAAATATCCGGGCCACAAACACTGAAGCTTTCTTT.